The present entry profiles one T cell receptor (beta chain) with its context. The data belong to a study of blood T cells in healthy people across ages. A second PCR, run for roughly 7 to 12 cycles, used a sample-barcoded 5' primer plus a J-beta primer mix. MiXCR, run by TCRdb on the 5' RACE reads, gives a single entry per CDR3 protein. The sample comprises 700,000 or so distinct CDR3 sequences, about a fifth of which are singletons, and about 20% rests with the top ten. Sample: blood. This TCR came from an older man in good health.

The CDR3 nucleotides read TGTGCCAGCAGCCCGGAGGTACCCTACAATGAGCAGTTCTTC. It yields the protein CASSPEVPYNEQFF. The chain links TRBV5-8 to TRBJ2-1; D is perhaps TRBD2 (5 bases). The V end lost 4 bases, the J end lost 2 bases, and 10 bases lay between the germline ends. This CDR3 region has 14 residues. From germline, CDR1 is SGHTS and CDR2 YDEGEE. Full variable domain (rest looked up from reference TRBV5-8 and TRBJ2-1): EAGVTQSPTHLIKTRGQQATLRCSPISGHTSVYWYQQALGLGLQFLLWYDEGEERNRGNFPPRFSGRQFPNYSSELNVNALELEDSALYLCASSPEVPYNEQFFGPGTRLTVL.